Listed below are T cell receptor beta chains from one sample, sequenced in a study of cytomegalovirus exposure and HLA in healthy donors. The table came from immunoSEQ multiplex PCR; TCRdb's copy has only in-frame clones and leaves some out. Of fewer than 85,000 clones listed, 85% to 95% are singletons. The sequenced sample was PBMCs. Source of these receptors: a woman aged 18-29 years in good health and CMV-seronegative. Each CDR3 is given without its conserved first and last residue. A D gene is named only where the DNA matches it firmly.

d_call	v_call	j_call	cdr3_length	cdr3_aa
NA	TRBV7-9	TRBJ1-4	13	ASSRPGDRGEKLF
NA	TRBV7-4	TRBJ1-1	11	ASTVGHFVAAF
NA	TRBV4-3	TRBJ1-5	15	ASSQDFSGQGNQPQH
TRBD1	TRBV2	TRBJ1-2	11	ASSEGLGGGYT
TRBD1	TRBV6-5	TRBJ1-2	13	ASSTDRGRSYGYT
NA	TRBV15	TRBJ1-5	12	ATSRDRGDQPQH
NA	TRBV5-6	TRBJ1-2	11	ASSLQPNYGYT
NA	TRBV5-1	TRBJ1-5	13	ASSFLGLSNQPQH
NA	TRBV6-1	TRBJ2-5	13	ASSEVGGLQETQY
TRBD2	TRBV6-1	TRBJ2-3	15	ASSELSGGASTDTQY
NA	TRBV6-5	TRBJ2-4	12	ASSYSGQQGIQY
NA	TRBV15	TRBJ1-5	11	ATSSYSNQPQH
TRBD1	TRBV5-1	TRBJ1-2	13	ASSVRQGANYGYT
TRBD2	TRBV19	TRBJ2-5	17	ASSIVGIGLAGRWETQY
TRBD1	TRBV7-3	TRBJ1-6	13	ASSARQGAGSPLH
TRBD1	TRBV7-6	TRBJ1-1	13	ASSYPRTGNTEAF
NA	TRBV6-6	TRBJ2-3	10	ASSYHTDTQY
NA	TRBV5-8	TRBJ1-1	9	ASGPPYEAF